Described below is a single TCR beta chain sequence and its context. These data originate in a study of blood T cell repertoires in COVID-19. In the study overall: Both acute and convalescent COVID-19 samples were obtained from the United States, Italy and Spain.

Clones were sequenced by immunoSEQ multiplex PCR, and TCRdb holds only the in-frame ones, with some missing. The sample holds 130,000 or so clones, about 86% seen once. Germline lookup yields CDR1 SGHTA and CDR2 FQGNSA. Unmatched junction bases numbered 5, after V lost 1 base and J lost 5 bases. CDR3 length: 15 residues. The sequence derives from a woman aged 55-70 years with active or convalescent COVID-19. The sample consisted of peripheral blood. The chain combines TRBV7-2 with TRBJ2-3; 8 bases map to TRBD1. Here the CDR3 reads CASSLGAGGVDTQYF. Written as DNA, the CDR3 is TGTGCCAGCAGCTTAGGGGCAGGGGGCGTAGATACGCAGTATTTT.